This T cell receptor (beta chain) comes out of a study of blood T cell repertoires in COVID-19. At the level of the study: COVID-19 samples, acute and convalescent, were from the United States, Italy and Spain. From T cells, B-cell-depleted T cells, or PBMCs came the material, which was cDNA or gDNA.

Assay: immunoSEQ multiplex PCR; the TCRdb copy retains only in-frame clones and omits some. The table lists around 300,000 clones, around 90% of them singletons. The CDR3 is 11 residues long. V lost 4 bases, J lost 6 bases, and 5 bases lay in between. The germline gives CDR1 LGHDT, CDR2 YNNKEL (reference sequence). Participants were aged 18 to 89 years, lived in 20 to 30 US areas, and enrolled virtually. Self-reported history from a screening survey and questionnaire set each donor's cohort. Sequenced sample: PBMCs or T cells enriched from blood (not recorded which). This receptor was identified in a woman aged 25-40 years who had recovered from COVID-19. The chain has TRBV3-1 (or the pseudogene TRBV3-2) and TRBJ2-3, with a possible D match to TRBD1 (5 bases). CDR3 coding DNA: TGTGCCAGCAGCCGGGGCGATACGCAGTATTTT. This translates into CASSRGDTQYF.